The 22 T cell receptor beta chains reported below all come from one sample, sequenced in a study of cytomegalovirus exposure and HLA in healthy donors (dated by TCRdb to about 2017). The library was made by the immunoSEQ multiplex PCR assay. For the multiplex PCR, a mixture combining 60 forward primers for TCR Vbeta segments and 13 reverse primers for TCR Jbeta segments was used. TCRdb mirrors the immuneACCESS table, restricted to in-frame sequences. Some clones are absent from its copies; in checked studies, under half trace to an unresolved V gene, and the reason for the others is unknown. Present in this sample are tens of thousands of clones, under 85% of which were seen just once. The ten most abundant clones make up about 2.5% of the sample. Sample: PBMCs. Receptors originate from a man aged 30-40 years in good health and CMV-seronegative.

This sequence joins TRBV29-1 and TRBJ2-7, with 8 bases fitting TRBD1. The V gene's germline CDR1 is SQVTM and CDR2 ANQGSEA. V dropped 3 bases and J dropped 9; count of bases not matched to a gene: 10. CDR3 length: 13 residues. The CDR3 DNA sequence: TGCAGCGTTGACCCCGGACAGGGACGAGGGCAGTACTTC. This codes for CSVDPGQGRGQYF.

The chain joins TRBV7-9 to TRBJ1-1, with a possible D match to TRBD1 (5 bases). The V gene lost 5 bases and the J gene lost 1 base, with 8 bases spanning the gap. The CDR3 has 13 amino acids. Germline V gene lookup returns CDR1 SEHNR and CDR2 FQNEAQ (reference sequence). CDR3 nucleotides: TGTGCCAGCAGCGCAGACAGGAACACTGAAGCTTTCTTT. It encodes CASSADRNTEAFF. Drawing the rest from reference TRBV7-9 and TRBJ1-1, the complete variable domain is DTGVSQNPRHKITKRGQNVTFRCDPISEHNRLYWYRQTLGQGPEFLTYFQNEAQLEKSRLLSDRFSAERPKGSFSTLEIQRTEQGDSAMYLCASSADRNTEAFFGQGTRLTVV.

V and J are TRBV5-5 and TRBJ1-5; D remains ambiguous. Germline lookup yields CDR1 SGHKS and CDR2 YYEKEE (reference sequence). The CDR3 loop spans 13 amino acids. The V and J ends lost 1 base and 4 bases respectively, with 6 bases between them. The CDR3 is CASSLTVNQPQHF. The CDR3 nucleotides are TGTGCCAGCAGCTTGACAGTTAATCAGCCCCAGCATTTT.

The chain is built from TRBV6-1 and TRBJ1-2; 8 bases are shared with TRBD1. Per germline, CDR1 MNHNS and CDR2 SASEGT. The CDR3 length is 13 residues. V dropped 11 bases and J dropped 8; count of bases not matched to a gene: 13. The CDR3 nucleotides read TGTGCCGGAAGACAGGGGCTCACGGGGGGCTACACCTTC. This gives the protein CAGRQGLTGGYTF.

The sample holds a few counts of this clone. V and J are TRBV28 and TRBJ2-5; TRBD2 aligns across 7 bases. V lost 6 bases and J lost 2; bases outside the gene matches: 6. This CDR3 has 14 amino acids. The germline V gene has CDR1 MDHEN and CDR2 SYDVKM. This CDR3 is CASSPRGGQETQYF. The DNA for the CDR3 is TGTGCCAGCAGCCCCCGCGGGGGTCAAGAGACCCAGTACTTC.

The chain links TRBV7-2 to TRBJ2-3; a weak D match, TRBD1 (6 bases). In germline, CDR1 is SGHTA, CDR2 FQGNSA. Trimming cost V 5 bases and J 4 bases, with 19 bases left between them. This CDR3 spans 16 amino acids. This CDR3 reads CASSPSGAWGPDTQYF. The CDR3 DNA sequence: TGTGCCAGCAGCCCATCCGGGGCGTGGGGGCCAGATACGCAGTATTTT.

V and J are TRBV9 and TRBJ2-2, with a tentative D call TRBD1 (5 bases). V was clipped by 4 bases and J by 1 base, with 11 bases between them. The CDR3 spans 15 residues. Germline V CDR1 and CDR2: SGDLS, YYNGEE. The DNA of the CDR3 is TGTGCCAGCAGCCCGGACACTATGAACACCGGGGAGCTGTTTTTT. Translation gives CASSPDTMNTGELFF.

This sequence joins TRBV5-1 and TRBJ1-5; 8 bases fit TRBD1. From germline, CDR1 is SGHRS and CDR2 YFSETQ. V dropped 1 base and J dropped 3; count of bases not matched to a gene: 3. This CDR3 has 15 residues. In nucleotides, the CDR3 is TGCGCCAGCAGCTTGAGGACAGGGCACAATCAGCCCCAGCATTTT. Protein sequence: CASSLRTGHNQPQHF.

Turning to this clone: The CDR3 end shows no conserved phenylalanine or tryptophan, and so a read error is likely. V and J are TRBV6-1 and TRBJ1-4; 7 nucleotides match TRBD1. The V gene end was trimmed by 6 bases and the J gene end by 5 bases; junction bases not matched to a gene: 6. The CDR3 runs to 14 residues. Germline V CDR1 and CDR2: MNHNS, SASEGT. CDR3 loop: CASREQGLNEKLFV. CDR3 DNA sequence: TGTGCCAGCAGGGAACAGGGGTTGAATGAAAAACTGTTTGTT.

The genes are TRBV5-1 and TRBJ1-1; 7 nucleotides agree with TRBD1. Germline-derived CDR1 and CDR2 are SGHRS and YFSETQ. The CDR3 runs 12 residues. V shed 4 bases and J 11 bases; nucleotides not matched to a gene: 8. The CDR3 sequence is CASSGGTASAFF. The CDR3 DNA sequence: TGCGCCAGCAGCGGGGGGACAGCGAGCGCTTTCTTT.

V usage is TRBV9 and J usage is TRBJ1-6; maybe TRBD1 (5 bases). Trimming pared 3 bases from V and 5 bases from J, leaving 12 bases between. This CDR3 region has 15 residues. Germline CDR1 is SGDLS and CDR2 is YYNGEE. CDR3 amino acids: CASSATGAHNSPLHF. The DNA for the CDR3 is TGTGCCAGCAGCGCAACAGGCGCCCATAATTCACCCCTCCACTTT.

In its sample, this clone was seen once. This chain connects TRBV28 to TRBJ2-2; 11 positions agree with TRBD2. With 6 bases clipped from V and 6 bases from J, the junction kept 6 bases outside the gene matches. In germline, CDR1 is MDHEN, CDR2 SYDVKM. The CDR3 length is 15 residues. CDR3 in DNA: TGTGCCAGCAGGAGTAGCGGGGGGGCCCCCGGGGAGCTGTTTTTT. Translating gives CASRSSGGAPGELFF.

This clone appeared a few times. This chain links TRBV19 with TRBJ1-5; D possibly corresponds to TRBD1 (5 bases). Trimming removed 4 bases from V and 10 bases from J, with 17 bases in between. In germline, CDR1 is LNHDA, CDR2 SQIVND (reference sequence). This CDR3 is 14 amino acids long. The CDR3 region has the DNA TGTGCCAGTAGTACCCAGGGCCCCGATGGCCCCCAGCATTTT. Its protein is CASSTQGPDGPQHF. The entire variable domain, with the rest obtained from reference TRBV19 and TRBJ1-5, is as follows: DGGITQSPKYLFRKEGQNVTLSCEQNLNHDAMYWYRQDPGQGLRLIYYSQIVNDFQKGDIAEGYSVSREKKESFPLTVTSAQKNPTAFYLCASSTQGPDGPQHFGDGTRLSIL.

This clone was picked up a small number of times. The chain joins TRBV7-6 to TRBJ1-6; D gene unclear. The germline gives CDR1 SGHVS, CDR2 FNYEAQ. The CDR3 covers 15 residues. Trimming cost V 5 bases and J 10 bases, with 18 bases left between them. This CDR3 reads CASSAESPPRSPLHF. CDR3 DNA: TGTGCCAGCAGCGCCGAGAGCCCGCCCCGATCACCCCTCCACTTT.

The J gene is TRBJ1-6, the V gene TRBV30; the match to TRBD1 covers 9 bases. The germline gives CDR1 GTSNPN, CDR2 SVGIG (reference sequence). The CDR3 runs to 13 residues. J gave up 9 bases and V 7 bases, and 7 bases lay outside the gene matches. CDR3 sequence: CASPGQGSSPLHF. The CDR3 DNA is TGTGCCTCCCCGGGACAGGGAAGTTCACCCCTCCACTTT.

V is TRBV23-1 and J is TRBJ1-4, with 7 nucleotides matching TRBD1. TRBV23-1 counts as an open reading frame of uncertain function. The CDR3 extends over 14 amino acids. V lost 8 bases to trimming and J lost 4 bases; unmatched junction nucleotides: 7. The chain's CDR3 is CASRTGQLNEKLFF. The CDR3 bases are TGCGCCAGCCGAACGGGACAGCTTAATGAAAAACTGTTTTTT.

About this clone itself: A read error may account for a junction end that differs from germline. The chain combines TRBV6-1 with TRBJ2-2; a weak D match, TRBD2 (5 bases). The germline gives CDR1 MNHNS, CDR2 SASEGT. CDR3 size: 15 residues. The CDR3, as DNA: TGTGCCAGCAGAGAAGTTCTAGCCGCAACCGGGGAGCTGTTTTTT. Residues: CASREVLAATGELFF.

The chain joins TRBV7-9 to TRBJ2-2; 8 positions match TRBD2. This CDR3 is built from 14 residues. J was trimmed by 8 bases and V by 4 bases; bases with no gene match: 6. Germline CDR1 reads SEHNR; CDR2 reads FQNEAQ (reference sequence). The CDR3 region is CASSSGGPLGELFF. As DNA, the CDR3 is TGTGCCAGCAGCTCGGGGGGGCCTCTAGGGGAGCTGTTTTTT. Together with reference TRBV7-9 and TRBJ2-2, the CDR3 gives the full variable domain: DTGVSQNPRHKITKRGQNVTFRCDPISEHNRLYWYRQTLGQGPEFLTYFQNEAQLEKSRLLSDRFSAERPKGSFSTLEIQRTEQGDSAMYLCASSSGGPLGELFFGEGSRLTVL.

The count of this clone is one. This chain links TRBV9 with TRBJ2-5; TRBD1 matches at 7 bases. Germline V gene sequence: CDR1 SGDLS, CDR2 YYNGEE. This CDR3 region has 14 residues. V shed 4 bases, J shed 2 bases, and the junction held 5 bases outside the gene matches. The CDR3 reads CASSPATGQETQYF. The CDR3 DNA sequence: TGTGCCAGCAGCCCGGCGACAGGGCAAGAGACCCAGTACTTC.

This clone appeared a single time. This chain connects TRBV29-1 to TRBJ2-5; 7 bases match TRBD1. The CDR3 is 16 residues long. The V gene end was trimmed by 2 bases and the J gene end by 1 base; junction bases not matched to a gene: 10. Germline V CDR1 and CDR2: SQVTM, ANQGSEA. The CDR3: CSVEWSERDSQETQYF. In nucleotides, the CDR3 is TGCAGCGTTGAATGGAGTGAGAGGGACAGCCAAGAGACCCAGTACTTC.

This rearrangement joins TRBV10-2 to TRBJ2-7; D remains ambiguous. Per the germline V gene, CDR1 is WSHSY and CDR2 is SAAADI. V was shortened by 10 bases and J by 3 bases, with 13 bases between the two germline ends. The CDR3 is 12 amino acids. The CDR3 region is CATTETSYEQYF. The CDR3 region has the DNA TGCGCCACCACGGAGACGAGCTACGAGCAGTACTTC.

The J gene is TRBJ2-7, the V gene TRBV4-3; possible D gene TRBD1, 6 bases. Germline CDR1 LGHNA, CDR2 YSLEER. The CDR3 loop spans 13 amino acids. V was pared by 1 base and J by 6 bases, with 10 bases between. The CDR3, as DNA: TGCGCCAGCAGCCAAGTGGAAGGGGGCGAGCAGTACTTC. Translating it yields CASSQVEGGEQYF.